The entry below describes one T cell receptor (beta chain). This entry comes from a study of blood T cell repertoires in COVID-19. Assay used: immunoSEQ multiplex PCR; TCRdb lists only in-frame clones, some missing. The profile shows a few hundred thousand clones, around 84% of them singletons. After removal of 3 bases from V and 0 bases from J, the junction contained 4 bases not matched to a gene. Looked up from germline, CDR1 is SGHKS and CDR2 is YYEKEE (reference sequence). This CDR3 is built from 15 residues. The sequenced sample was PBMCs or T cells enriched from blood (not recorded which). This receptor was identified in a man aged 25 to 40 who had recovered from COVID-19. The chain joins TRBV5-5 to TRBJ2-7; 9 bases map to TRBD1. Written as DNA, the CDR3 is TGTGCCAGCAGCTCTTACAGGGGGCTCTCCTACGAGCAGTACTTC. Translating it yields CASSSYRGLSYEQYF. Variable domain in full (rest from reference TRBV5-5 and TRBJ2-7): DAGVTQSPTHLIKTRGQQVTLRCSPISGHKSVSWYQQVLGQGPQFIFQYYEKEERGRGNFPDRFSARQFPNYSSELNVNALLLGDSALYLCASSSYRGLSYEQYFGPGTRLTVT.